This entry lists 16 T cell receptor beta chains sequenced from one sample in a study of cytomegalovirus exposure and HLA in healthy donors. The PCR employed 60 Vbeta primers together with 13 Jbeta primers. Only in-frame clones appear in the TCRdb table, and some are missing; sequencing was by immunoSEQ multiplex PCR. The sample carries more than 95,000 clones, 79% recorded once. Sequencing used PBMCs. Source of these receptors: a man aged 50 to 60 in good health and CMV-seropositive.

This sequence joins TRBV7-2 and TRBJ2-1, with a weak D call TRBD1 (6 bases). This CDR3 is 15 amino acids long. Trimming pared 4 bases from V and 0 bases from J, leaving 10 bases between. Germline V gene sequence: CDR1 SGHTA, CDR2 FQGNSA. This CDR3 reads CASSSRGPSYNEQFF. The CDR3 DNA is TGTGCCAGCAGCTCCAGGGGCCCCTCCTACAATGAGCAGTTCTTC.

The chain links TRBV14 to TRBJ2-2; possible D gene TRBD2, 6 bases. The CDR3 has 17 amino acids. Germline values: CDR1 SGHDN, CDR2 FVKESK. Trimming removed 2 bases from V and 0 bases from J, with 13 bases in between. CDR3 amino acids: CASSQIADHPNTGELFF. In DNA form, the CDR3 reads TGTGCCAGCAGCCAAATAGCGGACCATCCGAACACCGGGGAGCTGTTTTTT.

The genes are TRBV19 and TRBJ2-2, with 8 bases identical to TRBD2. CDR3 length: 16 residues. V was clipped by 5 bases and J by 5 bases; unmatched bases: 10. Germline V lookup: CDR1 LNHDA, CDR2 SQIVND (reference sequence). The CDR3 DNA reads TGTGCCAGTAGTCTCCGAAGGGCGGGGGGTACCGGGGAGCTGTTTTTT. Protein product: CASSLRRAGGTGELFF.

The chain recombines TRBV19 with TRBJ2-2; a possible D gene is TRBD2 (7 bases). V was pared by 8 bases and J by 4 bases, with 17 bases between. The CDR3 has 15 amino acids. The germline CDR1 and CDR2 sequences are LNHDA and SQIVND (reference sequence). This CDR3 is CASRREGGGTGELFF. The CDR3, as DNA: TGTGCCAGTCGTAGGGAGGGAGGGGGCACCGGGGAGCTGTTTTTT.

The gene calls are TRBV27 and TRBJ2-3; TRBD2 matches at 10 bases. This CDR3 has 14 residues. The germline V gene has CDR1 MNHEY and CDR2 SMNVEV (reference sequence). V lost 8 bases and J lost 1; bases outside the gene matches: 3. CDR3 region: CASLAGAGTDTQYF. CDR3 coding DNA: TGTGCCAGCCTAGCGGGAGCAGGCACAGATACGCAGTATTTT.

The chain has TRBV7-9 and TRBJ2-7, with 10 nucleotides matching TRBD2. CDR1 SEHNR and CDR2 FQNEAQ come from the germline V gene (reference sequence). With 2 bases clipped from V and 6 bases from J, the junction kept 4 bases outside the gene matches. This CDR3 is 14 amino acids long. Here the CDR3 reads CASSLTSGTLEQYF. DNA of the CDR3: TGTGCCAGCAGCTTAACTAGCGGGACTCTCGAGCAGTACTTC.

The CDR3 nucleotides are TGTGCCAGCAGTTCTCCGGGTCTTGGCTACACCTTC. This codes for CASSSPGLGYTF. The rearrangement uses TRBV6-5 and TRBJ1-2; D not certain. Trimming left V 4 bases short and J 7 bases short, with 10 bases between. Germline V CDR1 and CDR2: MNHEY, SVGAGI. The CDR3 length is 12 residues.

The chain carries TRBV18 and TRBJ1-5; 8 nucleotides match TRBD1. The J segment lost 5 bases and the V segment lost 4 bases, leaving 7 bases of the junction unmatched. Looked up from germline, CDR1 is KGHSH and CDR2 is LQKENI. The CDR3 consists of 15 residues. Here the CDR3 reads CASSLRQGFDQPQHF. The CDR3 DNA sequence: TGTGCCAGCTCACTTCGACAGGGGTTCGATCAGCCCCAGCATTTT.

This chain connects TRBV11-2 to TRBJ1-2; a weak D match, TRBD1 (6 bases). Germline V gives CDR1 SGHAT, CDR2 FQNNGV. With 5 bases removed from V and 3 bases from J, the gap between germline ends came to 13 bases. CDR3 length: 14 amino acids. As DNA, the CDR3 is TGTGCCAGCAGCCGCCCCGGGACACACTATGGCTACACCTTC. It encodes CASSRPGTHYGYTF.

The chain links TRBV9 to TRBJ2-1; TRBD2 aligns across 12 bases. In germline, CDR1 is SGDLS, CDR2 YYNGEE. V shed 0 bases and J 8 bases; nucleotides not matched to a gene: 9. The CDR3 totals 17 residues. CDR3: CASSVAGGPSGRDEQFF. The CDR3 DNA sequence: TGTGCCAGCAGCGTAGCTGGGGGCCCTAGCGGGAGGGATGAGCAGTTCTTC.

The chain uses TRBV6-4 and TRBJ2-1; 8 positions agree with TRBD1. The V and J ends lost 2 bases and 8 bases, in that order; junction bases with no gene match: 8. CDR1 is MRHNA, CDR2 SNTAGT, per germline. The CDR3 totals 15 residues. This CDR3 is CASSDLDRGLDEQFF. The CDR3 DNA follows: TGTGCCAGCAGTGACCTAGACAGGGGTCTCGATGAGCAGTTCTTC.

The chain has TRBV6-1 and TRBJ2-5; 7 bases are a match to TRBD2. V was clipped by 4 bases and J by 0 bases; unmatched bases: 5. The CDR3 extends over 15 amino acids. CDR1 MNHNS and CDR2 SASEGT come from the germline V gene. CDR3 DNA: TGTGCCAGCAGTGTGGCTAGCGGCCACCAAGAGACCCAGTACTTC. Protein sequence: CASSVASGHQETQYF.

The rearrangement links TRBV6-5 to TRBJ2-7; tentative D call: TRBD2 (6 bases). CDR3 length: 15 residues. Between the trimmed V and J ends, which lost 5 bases and 3 bases, there was a span of 17 bases. Germline values: CDR1 MNHEY, CDR2 SVGAGI. The CDR3 sequence is CASSQIGSAGYEQYF. CDR3 coding DNA: TGTGCCAGCAGTCAGATCGGGAGTGCGGGCTACGAGCAGTACTTC.

This chain uses TRBV5-1 with TRBJ2-1, with TRBD1 matching over 8 bases. Germline loops: CDR1 SGHRS, CDR2 YFSETQ. This CDR3 has 17 amino acids. Germline trimming cut 5 bases from V and 0 bases from J; bases unmatched to any gene: 10. CDR3 in amino acids: CASRVWGQASSYNEQFF. The CDR3 DNA follows: TGCGCCAGCAGGGTATGGGGACAGGCCAGCTCCTACAATGAGCAGTTCTTC.

This sequence joins TRBV6-1 and TRBJ1-5; D not resolved. This CDR3 has 16 residues. Germline V gene sequence: CDR1 MNHNS, CDR2 SASEGT. V lost 0 bases and J lost 2, with 11 bases in between. CDR3 nucleotides: TGTGCCAGCAGTGAAGCATCCGGGATTGGCAATCAGCCCCAGCATTTT. Residues: CASSEASGIGNQPQHF.

V usage is TRBV7-2 and J usage is TRBJ2-5; D might be TRBD2 (5 bases). CDR3 size: 15 residues. V shed 6 bases and J shed 5 bases, with 19 bases lying between them. Germline V gene lookup returns CDR1 SGHTA and CDR2 FQGNSA. CDR3 region: CASSPSPVWVETQYF. In nucleotides, the CDR3 is TGTGCCAGCAGTCCTAGCCCGGTCTGGGTGGAGACCCAGTACTTC.